Following are 4 T cell receptor beta chains from one sample sequenced in a study of blood T cell repertoires in COVID-19. Assay: immunoSEQ multiplex PCR; the TCRdb copy retains only in-frame clones and omits some. The sample consists of about 20,000 clones, less than 85% of them appearing once. Specimen: peripheral blood. These receptors were collected from a man older than 75 with acute or convalescent COVID-19.

The rearrangement joins TRBV6-2 or TRBV6-3 to TRBJ1-1, with unresolved D. V shed 3 bases and J shed 0 bases, with 5 bases lying between them. Germline V lookup: CDR1 MNHEY, CDR2 SVGEGT. There are 13 residues in the CDR3. Here the CDR3 reads CASSYSVNTEAFF. The DNA for the CDR3 is TGTGCCAGCAGTTATAGTGTGAACACTGAAGCTTTCTTT.

The chain has TRBV19 and TRBJ2-1; 12 nucleotides agree with TRBD2. CDR1 and CDR2 (germline): LNHDA, SQIVND (reference sequence). CDR3 length: 14 amino acids. The V segment lost 6 bases and the J segment 6 bases; nucleotides outside the gene matches: 3. The CDR3 here is CASRRTSGTNEQFF. In DNA, the CDR3 is TGTGCCAGTAGGCGGACTAGCGGGACCAATGAGCAGTTCTTC.

The V and J genes are TRBV18 and TRBJ2-3; the D gene is possibly TRBD1 (5 bases). Trimming stripped 0 bases from V and 5 bases from J, with 12 bases between. The CDR3 contains 15 residues. Germline V CDR1 and CDR2: KGHSH, LQKENI. As DNA, the CDR3 is TGTGCCAGCTCACCACCCCGCCAGGGCATAGATACGCAGTATTTT. Translated: CASSPPRQGIDTQYF.

The rearrangement uses TRBV12-3 or TRBV12-4 and TRBJ2-1; a weak D match, TRBD2 (5 bases). The ends were cut back, 5 bases at V and 8 bases at J, with 10 bases in the middle. There are 12 residues in the CDR3. In DNA form, the CDR3 reads TGTGCCAGCAGTACTAGGCAGGATGAGCAGTTCTTC. This translates into CASSTRQDEQFF.